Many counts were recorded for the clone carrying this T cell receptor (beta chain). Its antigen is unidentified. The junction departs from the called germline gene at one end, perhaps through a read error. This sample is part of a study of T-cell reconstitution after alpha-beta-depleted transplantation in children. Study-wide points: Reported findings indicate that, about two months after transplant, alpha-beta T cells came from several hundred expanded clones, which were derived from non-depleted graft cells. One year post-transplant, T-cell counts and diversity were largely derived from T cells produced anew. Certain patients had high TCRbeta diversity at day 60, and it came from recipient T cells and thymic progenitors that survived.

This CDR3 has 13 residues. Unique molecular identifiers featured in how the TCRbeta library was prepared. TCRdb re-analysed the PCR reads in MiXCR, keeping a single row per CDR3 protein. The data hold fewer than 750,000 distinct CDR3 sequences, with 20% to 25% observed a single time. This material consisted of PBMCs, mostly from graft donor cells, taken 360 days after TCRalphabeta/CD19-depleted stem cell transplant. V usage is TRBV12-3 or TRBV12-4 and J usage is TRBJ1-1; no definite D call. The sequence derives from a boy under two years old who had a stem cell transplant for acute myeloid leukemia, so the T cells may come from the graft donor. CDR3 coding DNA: TGTGCCAGCAGCTTAGGGTCGAACACTGAAGCTTTCTTT. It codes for CASSLGSNTEAFF.